One and the same sample provided the 23 T cell receptor beta chains below, sequenced in a study of cytomegalovirus exposure and HLA in healthy donors. Both 60 Vbeta primers and 13 Jbeta primers went into the PCR. Clones were read by immunoSEQ multiplex PCR, and TCRdb kept only the in-frame ones, dropping some. The data show about 88,000 clones, and the top ten clones hold 5% to 6.5%. Specimen: PBMCs. The receptor source for this set is a girl aged 5-17 years in good health and CMV-seropositive.

This chain joins TRBV28 and TRBJ1-2; unclear D gene. Trimming left V 8 bases short and J 8 bases short, with 12 bases between. The CDR3 runs 11 residues. The V gene's germline CDR1 is MDHEN and CDR2 SYDVKM. CDR3 DNA: TGTGCCAGCGCCGTTGGGAGCGGCTACACCTTC. It codes for CASAVGSGYTF.

The rearrangement joins TRBV13 to TRBJ1-2, with a weak D call TRBD1 (5 bases). Germline V CDR1 and CDR2: PRHDT, FYEKMQ (reference sequence). The CDR3 runs to 12 residues. V was clipped by 3 bases and J by 13 bases, with 15 bases between them. CDR3 DNA sequence: TGTGCCAGCAGCTTGGGGTGGCAGGGAACCACCTTC. Translation: CASSLGWQGTTF.

The chain carries TRBV6-6 and TRBJ1-5; 7 bases are a match to TRBD1. With 7 bases clipped from V and 3 bases from J, the junction kept 6 bases outside the gene matches. CDR1 is MNHNY and CDR2 is SVGAGI in the germline V gene (reference sequence). This CDR3 comprises 14 residues. CDR3 loop: CASNRDRANQPQHF. CDR3 coding DNA: TGTGCCAGCAATAGAGACAGGGCCAATCAGCCCCAGCATTTT.

The chain employs TRBV7-2 and TRBJ2-2, with 14 bases matching TRBD2. The CDR3 length is 15 residues. V gave up 1 base and J gave up 9 bases; unmatched junction bases: 1. The germline V gene encodes CDR1 SGHTA and CDR2 FQGNSA. The CDR3 coding sequence is TGTGCCAGCAGCTTAGGGACTAGCGGGGGGTGGGAGCTGTTTTTT. Its translation: CASSLGTSGGWELFF.

The chain couples TRBV6-1 to TRBJ2-5, with 8 positions matching TRBD1. This CDR3 spans 13 amino acids. The germline V gene has CDR1 MNHNS and CDR2 SASEGT. Germline trimming cut 6 bases from V and 7 bases from J; bases unmatched to any gene: 7. CDR3 protein: CASRDREMGTQYF. CDR3 nucleotides: TGTGCCAGCAGGGACAGGGAGATGGGGACCCAGTACTTC.

This sequence joins TRBV19 and TRBJ1-2; TRBD1 is a possible D gene (6 bases). Trimming took off 4 bases at V and 8 bases at J, with 20 bases between the two ends. The germline V gene has CDR1 LNHDA and CDR2 SQIVND (reference sequence). This CDR3 is built from 15 residues. The CDR3 spells CASSSSLTGQEGYTF. The CDR3 DNA follows: TGTGCCAGTAGTAGCTCTTTAACAGGGCAGGAAGGCTACACCTTC.

The rearrangement joins TRBV28 to TRBJ1-1; D gene uncertain. Per germline, CDR1 MDHEN and CDR2 SYDVKM. The CDR3 covers 15 residues. Trimming left V 3 bases short and J 6 bases short, with 17 bases between. This chain's CDR3 is CASSLNSNYRSEAFF. CDR3 DNA sequence: TGTGCCAGCAGTTTGAACTCAAACTATCGGTCTGAAGCTTTCTTT.

The genes are TRBV11-2 and TRBJ1-5; 9 nucleotides line up with TRBD1. The V segment lost 5 bases and the J segment 7 bases; nucleotides outside the gene matches: 6. The CDR3 loop spans 14 amino acids. The germline V gene has CDR1 SGHAT and CDR2 FQNNGV. The CDR3, as DNA: TGTGCCAGCAGCGACGACAGGGGGGCCCAGCCCCAGCATTTT. This gives the protein CASSDDRGAQPQHF.

The chain links TRBV6-4 to TRBJ2-3; D remains ambiguous. The CDR3 has 13 amino acids. The germline V gene has CDR1 MRHNA and CDR2 SNTAGT. V was cut by 0 bases and J by 4 bases, with 5 bases left in between. CDR3 sequence reads: CASSDSSADTQYF. DNA for the CDR3: TGTGCCAGCAGTGACTCCTCTGCAGATACGCAGTATTTT.

This CDR3 reads CASSQDRASGGAGDTQYF. As DNA, the CDR3 is TGTGCCAGCAGCCAAGATCGGGCTAGCGGGGGGGCAGGTGATACGCAGTATTTT. The rearrangement links TRBV4-2 to TRBJ2-3, with 12 bases that match TRBD2. Germline V gene data show CDR1 as LGHNA and CDR2 as YNFKEQ. Trimming cost V 0 bases and J 6 bases; bases outside gene matches: 10. CDR3 length: 18 amino acids.

The CDR3 coding sequence is TGCGCCAGCAGCCAGTTTTCTAGCGGGGGGGATATAGATACGCAGTATTTT. It specifies CASSQFSSGGDIDTQYF. The J gene is TRBJ2-3, the V gene TRBV4-1, with 12 bases lining up with TRBD2. The V segment lost 3 bases and the J segment 5 bases; nucleotides outside the gene matches: 9. Germline V lookup: CDR1 MGHRA, CDR2 YSYEKL. The CDR3 has 17 residues.

V usage is TRBV9 and J usage is TRBJ1-1; 11 nucleotides match TRBD1. V shed 4 bases, J shed 5 bases, and the junction held 7 bases outside the gene matches. Looked up from germline, CDR1 is SGDLS and CDR2 is YYNGEE. The CDR3 is 15 residues long. CDR3 region: CASSPGTGGGTEAFF. The CDR3 DNA follows: TGTGCCAGCAGCCCTGGGACAGGGGGTGGTACTGAAGCTTTCTTT.

V gene TRBV5-1 combines with J gene TRBJ1-5; no reliable D call. CDR1 and CDR2 (germline): SGHRS, YFSETQ. This CDR3 spans 15 amino acids. The V end lost 0 bases, the J end lost 5 bases, and 12 bases lay between the germline ends. CDR3 coding DNA: TGCGCCAGCAGCTTGGATGGAGGAGGGTATCAGCCCCAGCATTTT. Translated: CASSLDGGGYQPQHF.

The chain carries TRBV7-3 and TRBJ2-2, with 8 nucleotides matching TRBD1. The junction had 7 bases not matched to a gene; V was cut back by 5 bases and J by 5 bases. Germline CDR1 reads SGHTA; CDR2 reads FQGTGA. This CDR3 has 15 amino acids. The CDR3 sequence: CASSIQGTGTGELFF. The CDR3, as DNA: TGTGCCAGCAGCATACAGGGGACAGGTACCGGGGAGCTGTTTTTT.

The chain couples TRBV7-9 to TRBJ2-7; 9 bases fit TRBD1. Losses at the gene ends were 4 bases for V and 3 bases for J; bases not matched to a gene: 4. Germline CDR1 reads SEHNR; CDR2 reads FQNEAQ (reference sequence). CDR3 length: 14 residues. The CDR3 sequence: CASSSWTGDYEQYV. DNA for the CDR3: TGTGCCAGCAGCTCTTGGACAGGGGACTACGAGCAGTACGTC.

The rearrangement uses TRBV5-1 and TRBJ2-2, with a tentative D call TRBD1 (5 bases). The ends were cut back, 0 bases at V and 4 bases at J, with 13 bases in the middle. Germline V lookup: CDR1 SGHRS, CDR2 YFSETQ. The CDR3 extends over 16 amino acids. The CDR3 protein is CASSLVGAIGTGELFF. The CDR3 bases are TGCGCCAGCAGCTTGGTAGGGGCTATCGGCACCGGGGAGCTGTTTTTT.

The chain couples TRBV10-3 to TRBJ2-2, with D tentatively TRBD1 (6 bases). This CDR3 has 16 residues. From germline, CDR1 is ENHRY and CDR2 SYGVKD. The ends were cut back, 2 bases at V and 4 bases at J, with 14 bases in the middle. The DNA for the CDR3 is TGTGCCATCAGTGAGAGGACAGAAGAAGGCACCGGGGAGCTGTTTTTT. Its protein product is CAISERTEEGTGELFF.

Worth noting for this clone: This CDR3 is also generated by other DNA sequences in the sample. V and J are TRBV30 and TRBJ2-5; D is unresolved. Trimming took off 0 bases at V and 5 bases at J, with 4 bases between the two ends. The V gene's germline CDR1 is GTSNPN and CDR2 SVGIG (reference sequence). The CDR3 has 11 residues. The CDR3 region has the DNA TGTGCCTGGAGTGTACTGGAGACCCAGTACTTC. Protein sequence: CAWSVLETQYF.

The chain joins TRBV7-3 to TRBJ2-2; 7 bases are shared with TRBD1. The CDR3 contains 15 residues. After removal of 4 bases from V and 0 bases from J, the junction contained 2 bases not matched to a gene. In germline, CDR1 is SGHTA, CDR2 FQGTGA. The CDR3 DNA reads TGTGCCAGCAGCTCGACAGGGACGAACACCGGGGAGCTGTTTTTT. Translated: CASSSTGTNTGELFF.

The rearrangement uses TRBV5-1 and TRBJ1-1; 9 bases are shared with TRBD1. V shed 5 bases, J shed 4 bases, and the junction held 6 bases outside the gene matches. Germline CDR1 reads SGHRS; CDR2 reads YFSETQ. This CDR3 has 14 residues. DNA for the CDR3: TGCGCCAGCAGAGCCGGGACAGGGAGCACTGAAGCTTTCTTT. This translates into CASRAGTGSTEAFF.

This chain joins TRBV2 and TRBJ2-1; 8 bases map to TRBD1. The V segment lost 6 bases and the J segment 3 bases; nucleotides outside the gene matches: 7. The germline V gene has CDR1 SNHLY and CDR2 FYNNEI. The CDR3 has 15 amino acids. CDR3 region: CASRAGQGNYNEQFF. The CDR3 DNA is TGTGCCAGCAGGGCTGGACAGGGAAACTACAATGAGCAGTTCTTC. The whole variable domain, filled in from reference TRBV2 and TRBJ2-1, reads EPEVTQTPSHQVTQMGQEVILRCVPISNHLYFYWYRQILGQKVEFLVSFYNNEISEKSEIFDDQFSVERPDGSNFTLKIRSTKLEDSAMYFCASRAGQGNYNEQFFGPGTRLTVL.

To note about this clone: Distinct nucleotide sequences in the sample also encode this CDR3. This chain links TRBV29-1 with TRBJ2-4; no firm D call. V lost 3 bases and J lost 2, with 8 bases in between. The length of the CDR3 is 13 residues. CDR1 SQVTM and CDR2 ANQGSEA come from the germline V gene. The CDR3 DNA reads TGCAGCGTTGAGACCGGGTCCAAAAACATTCAGTACTTC. Protein product: CSVETGSKNIQYF.

The rearrangement links TRBV7-2 to TRBJ1-1; possible D gene TRBD1, 5 bases. The CDR3 loop spans 11 amino acids. Germline CDR1 is SGHTA and CDR2 is FQGNSA. V was pared by 11 bases and J by 4 bases, with 11 bases between. DNA of the CDR3: TGTGCCTGCGGGGGTGGCACTGAAGCTTTCTTT. This encodes CACGGGTEAFF.